The text below deals with one TCR beta chain. Its cognate antigen has yet to be identified. Nothing much larger sits one base from this clone, and base qualities are not available. This record comes from a study of T-cell memory formation after mild COVID-19 (dated by TCRdb to about 2021). Study-level background: TCR sequence clusters from the two donors were largely donor specific. In two donors, T-cell clones that expanded and contracted after mild COVID-19 were followed by sequencing TCRalpha and TCRbeta repertoires longitudinally. The cohort was made up of two young adult volunteers, one female and one male, who were previously healthy.

Instrument used: Illumina NovaSeq 6000. cDNA libraries for TCRalpha and TCRbeta were prepared by 5'RACE using constant-segment primers, with sample barcodes and unique molecular identifiers added. RNA was extracted from every sample with Trizol reagent. Amplification of the libraries took two PCR steps, and the second step added a second sample barcode plus Illumina TruSeq adapters. Sequencing of the libraries was done on an Illumina NovaSeq, producing 2 x 150 bp paired-end reads. The published analysis was carried out like this. Demultiplexing of reads and collapsing into UMI-guided consensus sequences were performed with migec v1.2.7. Using mixcr v2.1.11, UMI consensuses were aligned to TRA and TRB V and J templates and then assembled into clonotypes. Clonotypes were classified as expanded or contracted when called significant by both edgeR and NoisET, with noise models trained on biological replicates. edgeR calls used a false discovery rate-adjusted p below 0.01 and a log2 fold-change threshold of 1. As an exploratory analysis of dynamics, PCA with hierarchical clustering was applied to max-normalized trajectories of the 1000 most abundant clonotypes. Separately sequenced CD4+ and CD8+ repertoires were used to assign the CD4 or CD8 phenotype of responding clones. TCRdb applied fastp at Q25 and MiXCR to the public reads, then kept only in-frame beta chains. Entries are consolidated by CDR3 protein sequence, retaining the most common genes and DNA. TCRdb's processing, not the authors' own work, is the source of the V and J calls. The sample contains some 440,000 distinct CDR3 sequences, more than 20% of them found a single time. Of the sample, under 15% falls within the top ten clones.

The investigation overall reported the following: The study covered only a couple of mild cases, and larger cohorts including severe cases with pre-infection samples were considered necessary. Contracting CD4+ clones were located mainly in the CM and EM memory subsets, whereas CD8+ clones were found to be enriched in EMRA. SARS-CoV-2 specificity of the second-wave clones peaking on day 37 was not confirmed. Clones contracting from day 15 to 85 had balanced CD4/CD8 phenotypes, while a second wave expanding from day 15 to 37 was biased towards CD4+. Some responding clones were found in pre-infection memory, which suggests that pre-existing cross-reactive memory T cells took part in the SARS-CoV-2 response.

PBMCs were isolated by Ficoll-Paque density gradient centrifugation. The cysteine opens and the phenylalanine closes a CDR3 of 10 amino acids. Only CDR3 DNA is held: 30 bases, read in frame from base 1. The junction shows trimming of 6 bases on V and 7 bases on J, plus 6 bases between the germline ends. Material: PBMCs or a T cell subset sorted from them (not recorded which). The receptor chain draws on TRBV12-3 or TRBV12-4 and TRBJ1-1; the D gene is unclear. The clonotype comes from an adult woman who had mild COVID-19 (a few samples of this study predate the infection). The sample titles of this study are shuffled in the database, so cell type and time point are left out; the donor was told from shared clones. The CDR3 in this case is CASSIIEAFF. The sequence in DNA is TGTGCCAGCAGCATAATTGAAGCTTTCTTT.